This TCR beta chain was sequenced during a study of T cells in Graves' hyperthyroidism and ophthalmopathy. Study results and caveats: Ophthalmopathy was told apart from stable hyperthyroidism by a 13 V-J model. For ophthalmopathy, model prediction preceded onset by a median roughly 6.5 months.

Exclusions: uncontrolled infection, other autoimmune disease, pregnancy, lactation. Diagnoses used clinical symptoms, serum thyroxine and TRAb, thyroid ultrasound and orbital computed tomography. V lost 3 bases, J lost 7 bases, and 13 bases lay in between. CDR1 is MNHEY, CDR2 SMNVEV, per germline (reference sequence). The CDR3 runs to 13 residues. What was amplified from RNA transcripts were TCR beta CDR3 regions. The study used the HTBI primer set for a first-round RT-PCR of the TCR CDR3. One entry per CDR3 protein, called by TCRdb with MiXCR from the multiplex PCR reads. The table has more than 300,000 distinct CDR3 sequences, about 18% seen once. This clonotype was counted at least ten times. The antigen is unknown.

The material sequenced was blood. The clonotype comes from a man in his late teens or twenties with Graves' ophthalmopathy. The chain recombines TRBV27 with TRBJ2-7, with a weak D call TRBD1 (6 bases). CDR3 DNA: TGTGCCAGCAGTTTTGTGGGGGCCGGGGAGCAGTACTTC. Translation gives CASSFVGAGEQYF.